A single sample gave rise to the 32 T cell receptor beta chains below, sequenced in a study of human CD8 memory T cell subsets. Production of TCR beta libraries used UMI-labeled 5' RACE as the method. TCRdb reworked the 5' RACE reads into one entry per CDR3 protein, no DNA. The table gives more than 9,000 distinct CDR3 sequences; the top ten clones make up about a tenth of it. The sequencing input was CD8+ stem-like memory T cells (TSCM and TCM) sorted from PBMCs. Subset given: stem-like memory CD8 T cells (TSTEM), CCR7+ PD-1- TIGIT-. The origin of the receptors is a human donor in good health.

The chain couples TRBV3-1 to TRBJ2-2. The CDR3 has 16 amino acids. Germline V gene data show CDR1 as LGHDT and CDR2 as YNNKEL (reference sequence). The CDR3 protein is CASSQDFGSPTGELFF.

The chain carries TRBV2 and TRBJ2-7; TCRdb reports TRBD2, a call that lacks DNA to check it against. Per germline, CDR1 SNHLY and CDR2 FYNNEI. The CDR3 sequence is 15 residues long. CDR3 sequence: CASSEALAGSYEQYF.

The chain carries TRBV7-9 and TRBJ2-7. CDR3 size: 12 residues. Germline V gene data show CDR1 as SEHNR and CDR2 as FQNEAQ (reference sequence). CDR3 in amino acids: CASSYDSYEQYF. Based on the CDR3 plus reference TRBV7-9 and TRBJ2-7, the full variable domain is DTGVSQNPRHKITKRGQNVTFRCDPISEHNRLYWYRQTLGQGPEFLTYFQNEAQLEKSRLLSDRFSAERPKGSFSTLEIQRTEQGDSAMYLCASSYDSYEQYFGPGTRLTVT.

In terms of frequency, this clonotype is medium-sized. This sequence joins TRBV7-2 and TRBJ2-3; there is no DNA to check the TCRdb D call of TRBD2. The CDR3 runs 14 residues. In germline, CDR1 is SGHTA, CDR2 FQGNSA. This CDR3 is CASSLVMGADTQYF.

The V call is TRBV3-1, the J call TRBJ2-2. The CDR3 has 16 residues. Germline V gene lookup returns CDR1 LGHDT and CDR2 YNNKEL (reference sequence). The CDR3: CASSPPDRANTGELFF.

The chain uses TRBV10-2 and TRBJ2-5. Germline CDR1 and CDR2: WSHSY and SAAADI. This CDR3 is built from 16 residues. The CDR3 reads CASSESLAAVGETQYF.

This chain uses TRBV13 with TRBJ2-5; as DNA is missing, the TRBD2 call by TCRdb cannot be tested. Germline V gene data show CDR1 as PRHDT and CDR2 as FYEKMQ (reference sequence). The CDR3 extends over 12 amino acids. CDR3 in amino acids: CASEGGGETQYF.

This chain uses TRBV9 with TRBJ2-2; the TRBD2 assignment by TCRdb is unverifiable without DNA. The V gene's germline CDR1 is SGDLS and CDR2 YYNGEE. The CDR3 covers 15 residues. CDR3 sequence: CASSETGLAPGELFF.

The genes are TRBV7-6 and TRBJ1-6; TCRdb names TRBD1, which stays unverified in the absence of DNA. Germline V lookup: CDR1 SGHVS, CDR2 FNYEAQ. The CDR3 spans 15 residues. The CDR3 spells CASSSMTTGPSPLHF.

This chain's CDR3 is CASSSRTILGANYGYTF. The rearrangement links TRBV28 to TRBJ1-2; absent DNA, TCRdb's TRBD1 call cannot be checked. The CDR3 has 17 amino acids. Germline values: CDR1 MDHEN, CDR2 SYDVKM.

This clonotype shows up as medium-sized by frequency. The chain joins TRBV7-9 to TRBJ2-7; as DNA is missing, the TRBD2 call by TCRdb cannot be tested. The CDR3 loop spans 17 amino acids. Germline V gives CDR1 SEHNR, CDR2 FQNEAQ (reference sequence). This CDR3 reads CASSLSGTSGRTGEQYF.

This sequence joins TRBV28 and TRBJ2-1; TCRdb names TRBD2, which stays unverified in the absence of DNA. Germline V gives CDR1 MDHEN, CDR2 SYDVKM. The CDR3 is 14 residues long. The CDR3 loop is CASSFSGDYNEQFF.

This clonotype registers medium-sized (0.01 to 0.1%) by frequency. The V and J genes are TRBV15 and TRBJ1-2; TCRdb outputs TRBD1, but without DNA this stays unchecked. The germline CDR1 and CDR2 sequences are LNHNV and YYDKDF (reference sequence). This CDR3 contains 14 residues. CDR3 in amino acids: CATSREGVNYGYTF.

The V gene is TRBV6-5, the J gene TRBJ2-7; the D call from TCRdb, TRBD2, cannot be confirmed without DNA. This CDR3 comprises 15 residues. Germline lookup yields CDR1 MNHEY and CDR2 SVGAGI. CDR3 protein: CASSYYAGTKDEQYF.

J is TRBJ2-7 and V is TRBV7-8; TCRdb calls TRBD1, which cannot be checked without DNA. Germline V gives CDR1 SGHVS, CDR2 FQNEAQ. The CDR3 totals 14 residues. The CDR3 loop reads CASSPAGVSYEQYF.

In terms of frequency, this clonotype is medium-sized. V gene TRBV19 combines with J gene TRBJ1-5; TCRdb picks TRBD1, but there is no DNA to check that call. Germline V gene data show CDR1 as LNHDA and CDR2 as SQIVND (reference sequence). The CDR3 covers 13 residues. CDR3 protein: CASSTRSGEPQHF.

V and J are TRBV20-1 and TRBJ1-2; with no DNA, the TCRdb D assignment of TRBD1 cannot be verified. The CDR3 length is 14 residues. The V gene's germline CDR1 is DFQATT and CDR2 SNEGSKA (reference sequence). CDR3 sequence: CSARDPGPPYGYTF.

This chain links TRBV4-3 with TRBJ2-7; TCRdb outputs TRBD1, but without DNA this stays unchecked. Looked up from germline, CDR1 is LGHNA and CDR2 is YSLEER. The length of the CDR3 is 15 residues. The CDR3 here is CASSQDVGTVFEQYF.

The chain combines TRBV3-1 with TRBJ2-1; TCRdb outputs TRBD2, but without DNA this stays unchecked. From germline, CDR1 is LGHDT and CDR2 YNNKEL (reference sequence). The CDR3 contains 14 residues. CDR3 region: CASNLAGDVHEQFF.

The chain couples TRBV12-3 or TRBV12-4 to TRBJ2-3; the D call of TRBD1 rests on TCRdb alone, since no DNA is present to check it. This CDR3 has 17 amino acids. The CDR3 loop is CASSPPGGAGATDTQYF.

The chain uses TRBV5-6 and TRBJ1-2; TCRdb's D call, TRBD1, is unchecked because there is no DNA. This CDR3 is built from 16 residues. CDR1 is SGHDT, CDR2 YYEEEE, per germline. CDR3 loop: CASSVGIGGYNYGYTF.

V is TRBV14 and J is TRBJ2-7; TCRdb outputs TRBD2, but without DNA this stays unchecked. The CDR3 has 16 residues. The germline V gene encodes CDR1 SGHDN and CDR2 FVKESK. CDR3 loop: CASSQGASEGSYEQYF.

This rearrangement joins TRBV20-1 to TRBJ2-3; lacking DNA, the TRBD2 call made by TCRdb goes unchecked. CDR1 and CDR2 (germline): DFQATT, SNEGSKA (reference sequence). The CDR3 spans 13 residues. The CDR3 sequence: CSARAGAGDTQYF.

The chain uses TRBV6-5 and TRBJ2-1; TCRdb designates TRBD2, a call that cannot be tested without DNA. Per the germline V gene, CDR1 is MNHEY and CDR2 is SVGAGI. This CDR3 is 14 amino acids long. The CDR3 is CASITGPGGNEQFF.

The chain links TRBV11-3 to TRBJ2-7; TCRdb returns TRBD1, unconfirmable since there is no DNA. The CDR3 covers 14 residues. The germline gives CDR1 SGHNT, CDR2 YENEEA. The CDR3 is CASSSWDRTYEQYF.

This rearrangement joins TRBV7-8 to TRBJ2-1; TCRdb designates TRBD2, a call that cannot be tested without DNA. CDR1 is SGHVS, CDR2 FQNEAQ, per germline. The CDR3 runs 15 residues. CDR3 in amino acids: CASSSGLAGGYEQFF.

This clonotype is identified as medium-sized from frequency. V usage is TRBV28 and J usage is TRBJ2-1; TCRdb proposes TRBD1, but this gene call is untestable without DNA. The germline V gene encodes CDR1 MDHEN and CDR2 SYDVKM. There are 12 residues in the CDR3. The chain's CDR3 is CASKGGYNEQFF.

The chain uses TRBV5-6 and TRBJ2-7. CDR1 is SGHDT, CDR2 YYEEEE, per germline. This CDR3 comprises 15 residues. CDR3 in amino acids: CASSLEPGDHYEQYF. The entire variable domain, with the rest obtained from reference TRBV5-6 and TRBJ2-7, is as follows: DAGVTQSPTHLIKTRGQQVTLRCSPKSGHDTVSWYQQALGQGPQFIFQYYEEEERQRGNFPDRFSGHQFPNYSSELNVNALLLGDSALYLCASSLEPGDHYEQYFGPGTRLTVT.

This sequence joins TRBV11-3 and TRBJ2-7; the D gene TCRdb calls, TRBD1, cannot be checked with no DNA. Germline CDR1 SGHNT, CDR2 YENEEA. This CDR3 has 15 residues. CDR3 loop: CASSSRTGGSYEQYF.

The chain links TRBV4-2 to TRBJ2-1; there is no DNA to check the TCRdb D call of TRBD2. The length of the CDR3 is 17 residues. CDR1 and CDR2 from the germline V gene are LGHNA and YNFKEQ. The CDR3 here is CASSQFLPGPQPNEQFF.

This chain uses TRBV9 with TRBJ2-4; absent DNA, TCRdb's TRBD1 call cannot be checked. CDR3 size: 14 residues. Germline assignment: CDR1 SGDLS and CDR2 YYNGEE. The CDR3 reads CASSVEGTGKIQYF.

Its frequency marks this clonotype as medium-sized (0.01 to 0.1%). The chain carries TRBV11-3 and TRBJ2-3. Per germline, CDR1 SGHNT and CDR2 YENEEA. There are 14 residues in the CDR3. The CDR3 reads CASSSDLITDTQYF.